This T cell receptor (beta chain) was found in a study of T cell responses to AZD1222 COVID-19 vaccine. Study context: It was second doses at about 4 or about 12 weeks that were pooled.

This clone was detected a few times. Its antigen is not known. Assay: immunoSEQ multiplex PCR; the TCRdb copy retains only in-frame clones and omits some. Among about 200,000 clones listed, around 92% were seen once. Findings and caveats of the study: No repertoire was sampled before or during the peak T cell response, only after it. The study found Spike-specific TCR breadth and depth rose after two AZD1222 doses. Most donors were white British and more were female, and clonal diversity was possibly underestimated.

This specimen consisted of peripheral blood, obtained on day 0 of AZD1222 vaccination. This clonotype originated in an adult in good health.

The CDR3 DNA reads as TGTGCCAGCGGGCCAACCCCGGGGGTAACTGAAGCTTTCTTT. This sequence encodes CASGPTPGVTEAFF. The rearrangement uses TRBV7-2 and TRBJ1-1; D perhaps matches TRBD1 (5 bases). With 8 bases removed from V and 5 bases from J, the gap between germline ends came to 18 bases. Germline values: CDR1 SGHTA, CDR2 FQGNSA. This CDR3 contains 14 residues.